Shown below are 21 T cell receptor beta chains from a single sample sequenced in a study of Tregs in tolerant kidney transplant recipients (dated by TCRdb to between 2017 and 2020). Libraries were built with the immunoSEQ multiplex PCR assay. Entries here come from immuneACCESS through TCRdb and include only in-frame sequences with V and J called. Some clones fail to appear in such tables; in the studies checked, an unresolved V gene covers under half of the shortfall, and the cause of the remainder is unknown. Recorded for this sample are 55,000 to 70,000 clones; 80% to 90% of them occurred a single time. The ten biggest clones cover 2.1% of the sample. This sample's time point label indicates: blood sample drawn before combined kidney and bone marrow transplant. Sequencing was performed on Tregs from blood, taken before the transplant. The source is a human donor who received a combined kidney and bone marrow transplant.

Concerning this clone: Germline and junction disagree at one end, which may indicate a read error. The genes are TRBV18 and TRBJ2-2; a possible D gene is TRBD1 (6 bases). There are 16 residues in the CDR3. Germline CDR1 is KGHSH and CDR2 is LQKENI. For the CDR3, the DNA is TGTGCCAGCTTACCAGGGACACGGAAACTAACCGGGGAGCTGTTTTTT. Translating gives CASLPGTRKLTGELFF.

The V gene is TRBV4-3, the J gene TRBJ2-1, with a tentative D call TRBD2 (6 bases). Germline lookup yields CDR1 LGHNA and CDR2 YSLEER. Trimming shortened V by 1 base and J by 7 bases, and 11 bases separated the two germline ends. CDR3 size: 14 residues. CDR3 sequence (DNA): TGCGCCAGCAGCCAAGCAGTTCGGGGGAATGAGCAGTTCTTC. The encoded protein is CASSQAVRGNEQFF.

V and J are TRBV5-4 and TRBJ1-1; TRBD1 aligns across 7 bases. The V segment lost 5 bases and the J segment 5 bases; nucleotides outside the gene matches: 9. The CDR3 contains 14 residues. Germline V gene sequence: CDR1 SGHNT, CDR2 YYREEE (reference sequence). CDR3 loop: CASSRAAGGTEAFF. CDR3 DNA sequence: TGTGCCAGCAGTCGGGCGGCAGGGGGGACTGAAGCTTTCTTT.

This rearrangement joins TRBV2 to TRBJ2-7; 9 bases fit TRBD1. This CDR3 contains 15 residues. The V gene end was trimmed by 3 bases and the J gene end by 2 bases; junction bases not matched to a gene: 5. From germline, CDR1 is SNHLY and CDR2 FYNNEI. The CDR3 sequence is CASSDRQGGTYEQYF. CDR3 nucleotide sequence: TGTGCCAGCAGTGACAGACAGGGGGGTACCTACGAGCAGTACTTC.

V and J are TRBV5-8 and TRBJ2-3; a weak D match, TRBD1 (8 bases). CDR1 SGHTS and CDR2 YDEGEE come from the germline V gene. The CDR3 runs 16 residues. V gave up 0 bases and J gave up 0 bases, with 11 bases separating them. CDR3 in amino acids: CASSLERDRSTDTQYF. The CDR3 DNA reads TGTGCCAGCAGCTTGGAGCGGGACAGGAGCACAGATACGCAGTATTTT.

Only a few counts were recorded for this clone. The gene calls are TRBV6-5 and TRBJ2-7; no definite D call. The CDR3 covers 13 residues. The germline V gene encodes CDR1 MNHEY and CDR2 SVGAGI. Trimming left V 4 bases short and J 0 bases short, with 7 bases between. Here the CDR3 reads CASSSTASYEQYF. The DNA for the CDR3 is TGTGCCAGCAGTTCGACTGCCTCCTACGAGCAGTACTTC.

The rearrangement links TRBV11-2 to TRBJ1-2; the D is unclear. Germline lookup yields CDR1 SGHAT and CDR2 FQNNGV. V gave up 5 bases and J gave up 5 bases, with 15 bases separating them. This CDR3 has 14 amino acids. The CDR3 reads CASSPGLNSYGYTF. The CDR3, as DNA: TGTGCCAGCAGCCCGGGCCTCAATTCATATGGCTACACCTTC.

Points on this clone: Germline and junction disagree at one end, which may indicate a read error. This specimen includes other DNA sequences encoding the same CDR3. The gene calls are TRBV19 and TRBJ1-1, with TRBD1 identical over 8 bases. The CDR3 has 17 amino acids. Germline-derived CDR1 and CDR2 are LNHDA and SQIVND (reference sequence). DNA of the CDR3: TGCGCCAGTAGTCTAACCCGGACAGGGCCTCCAAGGGCTGAAGCTTTCTTT. Protein product: CASSLTRTGPPRAEAFF.

The rearrangement links TRBV6-4 to TRBJ2-4, with TRBD2 matching over 7 bases. V trimming: 11 bases; J trimming: 8 bases; junction bases outside the gene matches: 9. CDR1 is MRHNA and CDR2 is SNTAGT in the germline V gene. The CDR3 covers 12 residues. This CDR3 reads CALSSGRDIQYF. DNA for the CDR3: TGTGCCCTGTCTAGCGGCCGGGACATTCAGTACTTC.

The V gene is TRBV5-1, the J gene TRBJ1-1; possible D gene TRBD1, 5 bases. Germline CDR1 and CDR2: SGHRS and YFSETQ. This CDR3 has 15 amino acids. V was trimmed by 2 bases and J by 1 base, leaving 12 bases between them. CDR3 amino acids: CASSLGGQTNTEAFF. Here the CDR3 DNA reads TGCGCCAGCAGCTTAGGTGGACAAACGAACACTGAAGCTTTCTTT.

This clone has just a few counts. The CDR3 nucleotides read TGTGCCAGCAAATTGCGCGCCCCTCGGGGTACGCAGTATTTT. Amino acid sequence: CASKLRAPRGTQYF. This sequence joins TRBV2 and TRBJ2-3; weak D call: TRBD2 (5 bases). V lost 7 bases and J 8 bases, leaving 19 bases between the germline ends. The CDR3 extends over 14 amino acids. Germline CDR1 and CDR2: SNHLY and FYNNEI.

The rearrangement uses TRBV18 and TRBJ1-4, with D maybe TRBD1 (6 bases). Germline V gene data show CDR1 as KGHSH and CDR2 as LQKENI. The CDR3 is made up of 14 amino acids. V dropped 3 bases and J dropped 8 bases, with 13 bases sitting between them. The CDR3 reads CASSPSTGGEKLFF. CDR3 nucleotides: TGTGCCAGCTCACCTTCGACAGGCGGGGAAAAACTGTTTTTT. The full variable domain, completed using reference TRBV18 and TRBJ1-4, is NAGVMQNPRHLVRRRGQEARLRCSPMKGHSHVYWYRQLPEEGLKFMVYLQKENIIDESGMPKERFSAEFPKEGPSILRIQQVVRGDSAAYFCASSPSTGGEKLFFGSGTQLSVL.

The chain carries TRBV5-4 and TRBJ1-2; D possibly corresponds to TRBD1 (5 bases). CDR3 size: 13 residues. Trimming pared 0 bases from V and 4 bases from J, leaving 7 bases between. Germline lookup yields CDR1 SGHNT and CDR2 YYREEE (reference sequence). The CDR3 DNA follows: TGTGCCAGCAGCTTGGCAGGGCCCTATGGCTACACCTTC. It codes for CASSLAGPYGYTF.

On this clone: Distinct nucleotide sequences in the sample also encode this CDR3. The rearrangement joins TRBV5-4 to TRBJ2-3, with TRBD2 matching over 10 bases. The V segment lost 0 bases and the J segment 5 bases; nucleotides outside the gene matches: 9. Germline CDR1 reads SGHNT; CDR2 reads YYREEE (reference sequence). This CDR3 has 17 residues. DNA for the CDR3: TGTGCCAGCAGCTTGGGGGGGAGCGGGAGGGCAAAAGATACGCAGTATTTT. Protein: CASSLGGSGRAKDTQYF.

This sequence joins TRBV7-9 and TRBJ2-7, with 9 bases lining up with TRBD2. The CDR3 runs to 14 residues. The ends lost 10 bases at V and 2 bases at J; junction bases unmatched: 9. Germline V gene lookup returns CDR1 SEHNR and CDR2 FQNEAQ (reference sequence). The chain's CDR3 is CATRPAGGTYEQYF. For the CDR3, the DNA is TGTGCCACCCGACCGGCGGGAGGGACCTACGAGCAGTACTTC.

The gene calls are TRBV14 and TRBJ1-4; possibly TRBD1 for D (6 bases). CDR1 is SGHDN, CDR2 FVKESK, per germline. The V end was cut by 3 bases, the J end by 13 bases, with 12 bases between. The CDR3 covers 12 residues. CDR3 residues: CASSHPSGALFF. The CDR3 nucleotides are TGTGCCAGCAGCCACCCCTCAGGGGCACTGTTTTTT.

In its sample, this clone was seen once. This chain connects TRBV11-3 to TRBJ2-1; 7 bases agree with TRBD2. This CDR3 comprises 12 residues. CDR1 and CDR2 (germline): SGHNT, YENEEA. J was trimmed by 15 bases and V by 1 base; bases with no gene match: 6. This CDR3 reads CASSLGGSLLFF. In DNA form, the CDR3 reads TGTGCCAGCAGCTTAGGCGGGAGCCTACTGTTCTTC.

The chain recombines TRBV19 with TRBJ2-5; D uncertain. The germline gives CDR1 LNHDA, CDR2 SQIVND (reference sequence). This CDR3 has 13 amino acids. Trimming stripped 6 bases from V and 1 base from J, with 9 bases between. For the CDR3, the DNA is TGTGCCAGTAGCTGGGCAGTCCAAGAGACCCAGTACTTC. The encoded protein is CASSWAVQETQYF.

The rearrangement uses TRBV11-1 and TRBJ1-1; a possible D gene is TRBD1 (5 bases). Trimming cost V 2 bases and J 0 bases, with 13 bases left between them. The CDR3 runs to 16 residues. CDR1 is SGHAT and CDR2 is FQDESV in the germline V gene (reference sequence). The DNA of the CDR3 is TGTGCCAGCAGCTTATGGCCCAAGGGGCTGAACACTGAAGCTTTCTTT. It encodes CASSLWPKGLNTEAFF.

This clone was picked up a small number of times. This rearrangement joins TRBV7-9 to TRBJ1-4; a possible D gene is TRBD1 (6 bases). Trimming removed 4 bases from V and 4 bases from J, with 13 bases in between. Germline-derived CDR1 and CDR2 are SEHNR and FQNEAQ (reference sequence). There are 15 residues in the CDR3. DNA of the CDR3: TGTGCCAGCAGCTGGGGCCTACAGGGTAATGAAAAACTGTTTTTT. It translates to CASSWGLQGNEKLFF.

The CDR3 bases are TGTGCCAGCGGTGCATTGACAGGTCAGAGCGGCTACACCTTC. Translated: CASGALTGQSGYTF. The chain carries TRBV6-5 and TRBJ1-2, with a tentative D call TRBD1 (6 bases). The CDR3 extends over 14 amino acids. Between the trimmed V and J ends, which lost 8 bases and 8 bases, there was a span of 21 bases. Germline-derived CDR1 and CDR2 are MNHEY and SVGAGI.